A single sample gave rise to the 23 T cell receptor beta chains below, sequenced in a study of identical twins. TCRdb reprocessed the 5' RACE reads via MiXCR and lists one record per CDR3 protein. Of more than 350,000 distinct CDR3 sequences in the sample, about 10% were seen once. The material sequenced was naive T cells sorted from blood. The receptors derive from a woman between 50 and 59 years old in good health.

In its sample, this clonotype was seen a few times. DNA of the CDR3: TGTGCCAGCAGTCGTGGACAGGGGCCTTCCTACGAGCAGTACTTC. Protein: CASSRGQGPSYEQYF. V and J are TRBV27 and TRBJ2-7, with TRBD1 matching 9 bases. The CDR3 contains 15 residues. CDR1 is MNHEY, CDR2 SMNVEV, per germline (reference sequence). V lost 5 bases, J lost 1 base, and 6 bases stayed unmatched.

The gene calls are TRBV12-3 or TRBV12-4 and TRBJ2-7; 7 nucleotides line up with TRBD2. After removal of 5 bases from V and 3 bases from J, the junction contained 16 bases not matched to a gene. This CDR3 contains 17 residues. The CDR3 DNA reads as TGTGCCAGCAGTCCCGGGAGGTTCACACTGCCGGGCTACGAGCAGTACTTC. The encoded protein is CASSPGRFTLPGYEQYF.

This clonotype has a count of ten or more. The chain links TRBV4-2 to TRBJ2-1, with D unclear. V dropped 7 bases and J dropped 8 bases, with 15 bases sitting between them. Germline V gives CDR1 LGHNA, CDR2 YNFKEQ. The length of the CDR3 is 13 residues. For the CDR3, the DNA is TGTGCCAGCAATACCCCCGGAGTAGATGAGCAGTTCTTC. This codes for CASNTPGVDEQFF.

This clonotype has a handful of counts. J is TRBJ2-3 and V is TRBV5-1; possible D gene TRBD1, 6 bases. Germline assignment: CDR1 SGHRS and CDR2 YFSETQ. CDR3 length: 15 residues. Trimming cost V 4 bases and J 2 bases, with 14 bases left between them. The CDR3 region is CASSVRGWDTDTQYF. The CDR3 DNA is TGCGCCAGCAGCGTCAGGGGTTGGGACACAGATACGCAGTATTTT. Drawing the rest from reference TRBV5-1 and TRBJ2-3, the complete variable domain is KAGVTQTPRYLIKTRGQQVTLSCSPISGHRSVSWYQQTPGQGLQFLFEYFSETQRNKGNFPGRFSGRQFSNSRSEMNVSTLELGDSALYLCASSVRGWDTDTQYFGPGTRLTVL.

The chain combines TRBV7-8 with TRBJ2-1; either TRBD1 or TRBD2 may fit D (5 bases each). Germline CDR1 SGHVS, CDR2 FQNEAQ. The CDR3 covers 15 residues. Trimming took 5 bases from V and 6 from J, leaving 17 bases between them. The CDR3 coding sequence is TGTGCCAGCAGCGAGCCCCGGGACCACCCCAATGAGCAGTTCTTC. Protein product: CASSEPRDHPNEQFF. The whole variable domain, filled in from reference TRBV7-8 and TRBJ2-1, reads GAGVSQSPRYKVAKRGQDVALRCDPISGHVSLFWYQQALGQGPEFLTYFQNEAQLDKSGLPSDRFFAERPEGSVSTLKIQRTQQEDSAVYLCASSEPRDHPNEQFFGPGTRLTVL.

This clonotype was recorded a few times. V and J are TRBV7-9 and TRBJ2-1, with 10 positions matching TRBD2. Trimming removed 4 bases from V and 1 base from J; junction bases left unmatched: 4. Germline assignment: CDR1 SEHNR and CDR2 FQNEAQ (reference sequence). The CDR3 spans 16 residues. The DNA for the CDR3 is TGTGCCAGCAGCTCCTTTAGCGGGAGGTCCTACAATGAGCAGTTCTTC. Protein: CASSSFSGRSYNEQFF.

At least ten counts were recorded for this clonotype. This chain links TRBV15 with TRBJ2-2; D may match TRBD1 or TRBD2 (5 bases each). With 8 bases removed from V and 2 bases from J, the gap between germline ends came to 15 bases. The germline V gene encodes CDR1 LNHNV and CDR2 YYDKDF (reference sequence). This CDR3 is built from 15 residues. The CDR3 nucleotides read TGTGCCACCGGAATCGGGACGGATAACACCGGGGAGCTGTTTTTT. Its protein product is CATGIGTDNTGELFF.

This clonotype was counted many times. V and J are TRBV9 and TRBJ2-1; D unclear. V gave up 0 bases and J gave up 5 bases, with 12 bases separating them. The germline V gene encodes CDR1 SGDLS and CDR2 YYNGEE. The CDR3 loop spans 15 amino acids. The CDR3 bases are TGTGCCAGCAGCGTAGGTAGCCTGGGAAACAATGAGCAGTTCTTC. It translates to CASSVGSLGNNEQFF.

This clonotype was counted only a few times. The chain uses TRBV5-1 and TRBJ2-3; maybe TRBD2 (6 bases). Per germline, CDR1 SGHRS and CDR2 YFSETQ. V lost 7 bases and J lost 0, with 9 bases in between. This CDR3 has 13 residues. The chain's CDR3 is CASEEGSTDTQYF. The CDR3 nucleotides are TGCGCCAGCGAGGAGGGTAGCACAGATACGCAGTATTTT.

This clonotype appeared many times. V usage is TRBV24-1 and J usage is TRBJ1-1; TRBD1 matches 8 bases. CDR3 size: 14 residues. CDR1 KGHDR and CDR2 SFDVKD come from the germline V gene. V lost 1 base to trimming and J lost 9 bases; unmatched junction nucleotides: 6. CDR3 coding DNA: TGTGCCACCAGTGATTTACGGACAGGGAGTAAAGCTTTCTTT. Translation gives CATSDLRTGSKAFF.

This clonotype showed up many times. This rearrangement joins TRBV28 to TRBJ1-2; possibly TRBD1 for D (5 bases). The CDR3 extends over 12 amino acids. Per the germline V gene, CDR1 is MDHEN and CDR2 is SYDVKM. The V gene lost 6 bases and the J gene lost 2 bases, with 7 bases spanning the gap. Here the CDR3 DNA reads TGTGCCAGCAGGGCAGGGAACTATGGCTACACCTTC. It codes for CASRAGNYGYTF.

This clonotype has a handful of counts. The chain couples TRBV2 to TRBJ2-1, with D possibly TRBD2 on 6 matching bases. Per germline, CDR1 SNHLY and CDR2 FYNNEI. Trimming shortened V by 6 bases and J by 7 bases, and 13 bases separated the two germline ends. The CDR3 is made up of 13 amino acids. The DNA for the CDR3 is TGTGCCAGCAGACGGGAGATAAGTAATGAGCAGTTCTTC. As protein: CASRREISNEQFF. The full variable domain, in which reference TRBV2 and TRBJ2-1 provide the parts outside the CDR3, is EPEVTQTPSHQVTQMGQEVILRCVPISNHLYFYWYRQILGQKVEFLVSFYNNEISEKSEIFDDQFSVERPDGSNFTLKIRSTKLEDSAMYFCASRREISNEQFFGPGTRLTVL.

This clonotype was counted many times. The chain combines TRBV5-1 with TRBJ2-7; no clear D gene. The CDR3 runs 13 residues. Germline V gene data show CDR1 as SGHRS and CDR2 as YFSETQ. V was trimmed by 2 bases and J by 5 bases, leaving 11 bases between them. Here the CDR3 reads CASSFSLRDEQYF. The CDR3 coding sequence is TGCGCCAGCAGCTTCTCTTTACGAGACGAGCAGTACTTC.

This clonotype turned up a few times. The chain recombines TRBV12-3 or TRBV12-4 with TRBJ2-5; D may be TRBD2 (5 bases). The V end lost 7 bases, the J end lost 3 bases, and 15 bases lay between the germline ends. The CDR3 totals 14 residues. This CDR3 is CASTNFGGKETQYF. DNA of the CDR3: TGTGCCAGCACCAATTTCGGAGGAAAAGAGACCCAGTACTTC.

The CDR3 DNA follows: TGCGCCAGCAGCCAAGTTGGGGCAGGGAGGGAAAACATTCAGTACTTC. This gives the protein CASSQVGAGRENIQYF. The gene calls are TRBV4-1 and TRBJ2-4, with TRBD2 matching over 7 bases. The CDR3 contains 16 residues. V was pared by 1 base and J by 5 bases, with 8 bases of the junction left unmatched. Germline V gene data show CDR1 as MGHRA and CDR2 as YSYEKL.

This chain joins TRBV5-6 and TRBJ2-3; 9 bases align to TRBD2. This CDR3 has 14 residues. Trimming cost V 2 bases and J 5 bases; bases outside gene matches: 3. The germline V gene encodes CDR1 SGHDT and CDR2 YYEEEE. The CDR3 nucleotides are TGTGCCAGCAGCTTCGCGGGAGGGATAGATACGCAGTATTTT. Translated, it gives CASSFAGGIDTQYF. The whole variable domain, filled in from reference TRBV5-6 and TRBJ2-3, reads DAGVTQSPTHLIKTRGQQVTLRCSPKSGHDTVSWYQQALGQGPQFIFQYYEEEERQRGNFPDRFSGHQFPNYSSELNVNALLLGDSALYLCASSFAGGIDTQYFGPGTRLTVL.

The table lists this clonotype with many counts. The rearrangement links TRBV12-3 or TRBV12-4 to TRBJ2-3; 9 nucleotides agree with TRBD1. The CDR3 is made up of 15 amino acids. V trimming: 1 base; J trimming: 3 bases; junction bases outside the gene matches: 2. This CDR3 reads CASSLGDRATDTQYF. CDR3 bases: TGTGCCAGCAGTTTAGGGGACAGGGCTACAGATACGCAGTATTTT.

The sample holds a few counts of this clonotype. The chain has TRBV27 and TRBJ1-1; 10 bases agree with TRBD1. From germline, CDR1 is MNHEY and CDR2 SMNVEV (reference sequence). V shed 6 bases, J shed 3 bases, and the junction held 4 bases outside the gene matches. This CDR3 is built from 14 residues. CDR3 loop: CASRRGQGDTEAFF. The CDR3 region has the DNA TGTGCCAGCAGACGAGGACAGGGGGACACTGAAGCTTTCTTT.

This clonotype was detected many times. This chain uses TRBV29-1 with TRBJ2-1, with 11 bases lining up with TRBD2. In germline, CDR1 is SQVTM, CDR2 ANQGSEA. J gave up 7 bases and V 6 bases, and 14 bases lay outside the gene matches. This CDR3 is built from 16 residues. DNA of the CDR3: TGCAGCGTGGTGAGCCGACTAGCGGGATATATGAATGAGCAGTTCTTC. Encoded protein: CSVVSRLAGYMNEQFF.

Of note for this clonotype: One junction end does not reproduce the germline sequence, and a read error may be involved. V is TRBV7-7 and J is TRBJ2-2, with TRBD1 identical over 8 bases. Germline loops: CDR1 SSHAT, CDR2 FNYEAQ (reference sequence). The CDR3 runs 19 residues. The CDR3 sequence is CASSLNLGRGPGDTGELFF. The DNA of the CDR3 is TGTGCTAGCAGCTTAAATCTGGGCAGGGGGCCTGGCGACACCGGGGAGCTGTTTTTT.

This rearrangement joins TRBV24-1 to TRBJ2-1, with unresolved D. CDR1 and CDR2 from the germline V gene are KGHDR and SFDVKD. V was trimmed by 4 bases and J by 3 bases, leaving 3 bases between them. The CDR3 length is 12 residues. The CDR3 DNA reads TGTGCCACCAGTGAGGTCTACAATGAGCAGTTCTTC. Translated, it gives CATSEVYNEQFF.

This chain uses TRBV12-5 with TRBJ1-3; the match to TRBD1 covers 7 bases. The CDR3 has 19 amino acids. Looked up from germline, CDR1 is LGHNT and CDR2 is FRNRAP. V lost 1 base and J lost 2; bases outside the gene matches: 14. The CDR3 sequence: CASGLGGQWILGTGNTIYF. CDR3 in DNA: TGTGCTAGTGGTTTGGGGGGACAGTGGATATTAGGGACTGGAAACACCATATATTTT.

This clonotype was observed a handful of times. The rearrangement joins TRBV7-9 to TRBJ2-1, with no clear D. CDR1 and CDR2 from the germline V gene are SEHNR and FQNEAQ (reference sequence). The CDR3 runs to 13 residues. V dropped 2 bases and J dropped 10 bases, with 12 bases sitting between them. CDR3 DNA sequence: TGTGCCAGCAGCTTAAAGGCCCTGGGAGAGCAGTTCTTC. This sequence encodes CASSLKALGEQFF.